This T cell receptor beta chain was sequenced for a study of CD8+CD57+ T cells in acquired aplastic anemia. It was genomic DNA that served as the template for profiling TCR beta VDJ and CDR3. TCRdb re-called the reads with MiXCR, one entry per CDR3 protein. This table has some 140,000 distinct CDR3 sequences, 52% appearing once. Selection for sequencing was limited to patients who had shown CD8+CD57+ cell expansion by flow cytometry. Specimen: sorted CD4+, CD8+, or CD8+CD57+ T cells (not recorded which) from PBMCs. This sequence originates from a human donor with aplastic anemia.

As DNA, the CDR3 is TGCAGCGCTAGTCAGGGTCTAAATGAAAAACTGTTTTTT. This encodes CSASQGLNEKLFF. The genes are TRBV29-1 and TRBJ1-4, with D maybe TRBD1 (5 bases). The ends were cut back, 7 bases at V and 5 bases at J, with 14 bases in the middle. CDR1 is SQVTM, CDR2 ANQGSEA, per germline. The length of the CDR3 is 13 residues.